This TCR beta chain was observed in a study of T cell repertoires in cytomegalovirus infection. TCRdb called the reads again in MiXCR, with one record for every CDR3 protein. The data hold around 180,000 distinct CDR3 sequences, with 25% to 30% observed a single time. Trimming took 2 bases from V and 6 from J, leaving 8 bases between them. The CDR3 totals 11 residues. Germline CDR1 is SQVTM and CDR2 is ANQGSEA. Material for sequencing was PBMCs. This chain uses TRBV29-1 with TRBJ2-7; a possible D gene is TRBD1 (5 bases). This receptor was taken from a human donor in good health (CMV status not recorded). Some clones in this sample may be carry-over from other donors' samples. Here the CDR3 reads CSVERGPEQYF. In DNA form, the CDR3 reads TGCAGCGTTGAAAGGGGTCCCGAGCAGTACTTC.